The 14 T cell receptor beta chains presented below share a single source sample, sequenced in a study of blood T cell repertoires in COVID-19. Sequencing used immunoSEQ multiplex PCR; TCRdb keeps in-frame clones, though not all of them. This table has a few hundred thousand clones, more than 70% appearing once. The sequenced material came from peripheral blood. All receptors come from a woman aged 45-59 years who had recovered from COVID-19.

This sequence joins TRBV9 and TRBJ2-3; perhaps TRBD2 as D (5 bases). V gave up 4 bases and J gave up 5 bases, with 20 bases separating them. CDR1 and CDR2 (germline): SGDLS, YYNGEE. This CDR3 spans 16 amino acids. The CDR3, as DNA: TGTGCCAGCAGCCCTCCTGACTACCCGGCGGTAGATACGCAGTATTTT. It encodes CASSPPDYPAVDTQYF.

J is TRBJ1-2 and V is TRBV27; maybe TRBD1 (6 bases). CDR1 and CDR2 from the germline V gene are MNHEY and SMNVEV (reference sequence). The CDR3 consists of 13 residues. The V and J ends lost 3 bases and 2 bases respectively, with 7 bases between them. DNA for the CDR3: TGTGCCAGCAGTTTCGGGACAAACTATGGCTACACCTTC. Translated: CASSFGTNYGYTF.

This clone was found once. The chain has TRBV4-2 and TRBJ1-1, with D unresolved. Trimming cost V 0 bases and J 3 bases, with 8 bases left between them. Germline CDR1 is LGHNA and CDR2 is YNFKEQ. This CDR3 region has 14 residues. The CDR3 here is CASSQDGGYTEAFF. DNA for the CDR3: TGTGCCAGCAGCCAAGATGGCGGGTACACTGAAGCTTTCTTT.

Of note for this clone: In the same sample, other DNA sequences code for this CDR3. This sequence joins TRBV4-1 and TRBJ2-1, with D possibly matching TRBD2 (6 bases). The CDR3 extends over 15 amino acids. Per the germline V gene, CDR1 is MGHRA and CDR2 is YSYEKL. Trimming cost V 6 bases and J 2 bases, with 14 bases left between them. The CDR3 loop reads CASSLTSGAYNEQFF. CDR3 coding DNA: TGCGCCAGCAGTCTTACATCGGGGGCCTACAATGAGCAGTTCTTC.

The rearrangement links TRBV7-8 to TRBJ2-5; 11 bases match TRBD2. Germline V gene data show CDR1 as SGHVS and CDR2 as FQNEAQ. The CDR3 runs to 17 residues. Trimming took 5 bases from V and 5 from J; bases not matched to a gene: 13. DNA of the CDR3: TGTGCCAGCAGCCCCAGTTTCCTAGCGGGAGGAGGGGAGACCCAGTACTTC. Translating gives CASSPSFLAGGGETQYF.

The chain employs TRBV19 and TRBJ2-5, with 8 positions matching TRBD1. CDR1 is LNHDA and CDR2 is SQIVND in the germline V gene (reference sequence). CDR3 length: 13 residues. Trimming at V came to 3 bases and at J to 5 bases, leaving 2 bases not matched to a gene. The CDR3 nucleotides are TGTGCCAGTAGTATGGACAGGGAGGAGACCCAGTACTTC. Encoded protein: CASSMDREETQYF.

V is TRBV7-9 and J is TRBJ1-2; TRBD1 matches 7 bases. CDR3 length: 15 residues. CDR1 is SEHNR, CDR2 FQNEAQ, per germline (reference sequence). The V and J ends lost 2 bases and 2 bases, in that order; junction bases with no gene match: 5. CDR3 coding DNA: TGTGCCAGCAGCTTACGCGGACAGGAGAACTATGGCTACACCTTC. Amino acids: CASSLRGQENYGYTF.

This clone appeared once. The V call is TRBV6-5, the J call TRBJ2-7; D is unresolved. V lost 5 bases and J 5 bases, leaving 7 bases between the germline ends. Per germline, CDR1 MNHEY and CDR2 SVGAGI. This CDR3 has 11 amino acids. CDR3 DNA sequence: TGTGCCAGCAGTCATCTACACGAGCAGTACTTC. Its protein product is CASSHLHEQYF.

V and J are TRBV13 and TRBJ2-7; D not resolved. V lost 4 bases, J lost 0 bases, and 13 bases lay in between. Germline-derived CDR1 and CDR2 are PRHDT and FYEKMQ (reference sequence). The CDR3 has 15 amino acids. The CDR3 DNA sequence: TGTGCCAGCAGCTCCCCCAAACTAATCTCCTACGAGCAGTACTTC. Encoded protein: CASSSPKLISYEQYF.

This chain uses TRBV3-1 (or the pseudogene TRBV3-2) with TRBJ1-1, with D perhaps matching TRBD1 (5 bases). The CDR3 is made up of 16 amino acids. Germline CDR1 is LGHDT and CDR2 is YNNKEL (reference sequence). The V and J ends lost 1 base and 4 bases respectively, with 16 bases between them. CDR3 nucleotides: TGTGCCAGCAGCCAAGTGGGGGGGGTTTTTGGCACTGAAGCTTTCTTT. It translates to CASSQVGGVFGTEAFF.

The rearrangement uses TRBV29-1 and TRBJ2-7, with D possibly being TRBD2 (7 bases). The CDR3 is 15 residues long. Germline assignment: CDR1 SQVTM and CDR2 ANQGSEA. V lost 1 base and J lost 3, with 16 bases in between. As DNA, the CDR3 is TGCAGCGTTGAAGGCGGCAGGGGAGGGGTCTACGAGCAGTACTTC. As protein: CSVEGGRGGVYEQYF.

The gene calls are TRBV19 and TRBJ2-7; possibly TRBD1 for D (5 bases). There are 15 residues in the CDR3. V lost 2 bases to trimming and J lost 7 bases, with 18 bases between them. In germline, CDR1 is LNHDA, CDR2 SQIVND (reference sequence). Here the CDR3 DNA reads TGTGCCAGTAGTATAATCGCTCAGGGTGACTTGGAGCAGTACTTC. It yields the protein CASSIIAQGDLEQYF.

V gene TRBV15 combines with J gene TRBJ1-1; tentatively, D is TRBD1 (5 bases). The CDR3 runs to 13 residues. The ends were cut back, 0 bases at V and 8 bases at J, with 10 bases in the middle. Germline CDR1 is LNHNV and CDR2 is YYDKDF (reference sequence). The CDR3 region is CATSREAGGEAFF. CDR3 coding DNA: TGTGCCACCAGCAGAGAGGCGGGGGGGGAAGCTTTCTTT. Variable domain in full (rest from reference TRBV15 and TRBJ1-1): DAMVIQNPRYQVTQFGKPVTLSCSQTLNHNVMYWYQQKSSQAPKLLFHYYDKDFNNEADTPDNFQSRRPNTSFCFLDIRSPGLGDTAMYLCATSREAGGEAFFGQGTRLTVV.

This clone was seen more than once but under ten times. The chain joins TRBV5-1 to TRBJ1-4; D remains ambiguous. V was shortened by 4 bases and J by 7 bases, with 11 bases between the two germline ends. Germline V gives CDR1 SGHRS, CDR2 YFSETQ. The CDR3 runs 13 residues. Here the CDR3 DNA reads TGCGCCAGCAGCCTCGATAGAGCTGAAAAACTGTTTTTT. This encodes CASSLDRAEKLFF.